Below are 29 T cell receptor beta chains sequenced from a single sample in a study of blood T cell repertoires in COVID-19. Sequencing used immunoSEQ multiplex PCR; TCRdb keeps in-frame clones, though not all of them. The sample lists around 240,000 clones, approximately 86% occurring once. Input material: peripheral blood. The receptors stem from a woman in her twenties or thirties who had recovered from COVID-19.

The rearrangement joins TRBV6-5 to TRBJ1-4, with D unclear. This CDR3 is built from 12 residues. V gave up 7 bases and J gave up 8 bases, with 11 bases separating them. Germline CDR1 is MNHEY and CDR2 is SVGAGI. The chain's CDR3 is CASKSNREKLFF. For the CDR3, the DNA is TGTGCCAGCAAGTCGAACAGAGAAAAACTGTTTTTT.

The CDR3 here is CASSQDRGTGAMNTEAFF. CDR3 DNA sequence: TGTGCCAGCAGCCAAGATCGCGGGACAGGGGCCATGAACACTGAAGCTTTCTTT. The V gene is TRBV4-2, the J gene TRBJ1-1; 10 positions agree with TRBD1. This CDR3 has 18 residues. After removal of 0 bases from V and 0 bases from J, the junction contained 7 bases not matched to a gene. Germline V gene data show CDR1 as LGHNA and CDR2 as YNFKEQ.

The CDR3 DNA follows: TGTGCCAGCAGCTCTATAGCGGGGGGGCTTTCTGATGAGCAGTTCTTC. Protein: CASSSIAGGLSDEQFF. The gene calls are TRBV7-8 and TRBJ2-1; 11 bases fit TRBD2. The CDR3 extends over 16 amino acids. J was trimmed by 8 bases and V by 4 bases; bases with no gene match: 10. Germline CDR1 and CDR2: SGHVS and FQNEAQ. Together with reference TRBV7-8 and TRBJ2-1, the CDR3 gives the full variable domain: GAGVSQSPRYKVAKRGQDVALRCDPISGHVSLFWYQQALGQGPEFLTYFQNEAQLDKSGLPSDRFFAERPEGSVSTLKIQRTQQEDSAVYLCASSSIAGGLSDEQFFGPGTRLTVL.

The chain uses TRBV10-1 and TRBJ2-7; TRBD1 aligns across 9 bases. Losses at the gene ends were 4 bases for V and 4 bases for J; bases not matched to a gene: 8. Per the germline V gene, CDR1 is WNHNN and CDR2 is SYGVQD (reference sequence). CDR3 size: 15 residues. CDR3 bases: TGCGCCAGCAGTGGGGGACAGGGACGAGGATACGAGCAGTACTTC. Translating gives CASSGGQGRGYEQYF.

Concerning this clone itself: One end of the junction does not line up with germline, which may come from a read error. The rearrangement links TRBV6-1 to TRBJ1-2; D is undetermined. This CDR3 has 11 residues. Germline CDR1 MNHNS, CDR2 SASEGT. CDR3 loop: CASSEIKPLAF. CDR3 DNA sequence: TGTGCCAGCAGTGAAATAAAGCCCCTGGCCTTC.

The J gene is TRBJ1-3, the V gene TRBV2, with TRBD1 matching over 12 bases. The CDR3 sequence is 15 residues long. Germline trimming cut 6 bases from V and 2 bases from J; bases unmatched to any gene: 2. From germline, CDR1 is SNHLY and CDR2 FYNNEI. CDR3 residues: CASRGDRGPGNTIYF. CDR3 DNA: TGTGCCAGCAGGGGGGACAGGGGGCCTGGAAACACCATATATTTT.

The chain links TRBV1 to TRBJ2-3; the D segment call TRBD2 is taken from the table without a DNA check. TRBV1 is recorded as a pseudogene. This CDR3 spans 14 amino acids. The CDR3 is CTSSRGLAADTQYF. The CDR3 nucleotides read TGCACCAGCAGTCGCGGACTAGCCGCAGATACGCAGTATTTT.

The chain carries TRBV2 and TRBJ1-2; 9 nucleotides align to TRBD1. This CDR3 is built from 16 residues. Germline CDR1 reads SNHLY; CDR2 reads FYNNEI. V was pared by 5 bases and J by 4 bases, with 11 bases of the junction left unmatched. CDR3 DNA sequence: TGTGCCAGCAGTCTCGGAACAGGGGGCGCTTTCTATGGCTACACCTTC. Translation: CASSLGTGGAFYGYTF.

With regard to this clone: Distinct nucleotide sequences in the sample also encode this CDR3. The rearrangement joins TRBV6-4 to TRBJ2-3; D gene ambiguous. Per the germline V gene, CDR1 is MRHNA and CDR2 is SNTAGT. With 6 bases removed from V and 0 bases from J, the gap between germline ends came to 7 bases. The length of the CDR3 is 13 residues. CDR3 residues: CASSAGSTDTQYF. The CDR3 DNA reads as TGTGCCAGCAGCGCCGGGAGCACAGATACGCAGTATTTT.

The chain joins TRBV9 to TRBJ1-2; tentative D call: TRBD1 (5 bases). Germline CDR1 SGDLS, CDR2 YYNGEE. V was shortened by 0 bases and J by 4 bases, with 16 bases between the two germline ends. The CDR3 spans 16 residues. CDR3 region: CASSVARAPPIYGYTF. The CDR3 DNA reads as TGTGCCAGCAGCGTAGCCAGGGCCCCCCCAATCTATGGCTACACCTTC.

The chain carries TRBV6-5 and TRBJ2-5; maybe TRBD1 (5 bases). V lost 2 bases, J lost 5 bases, and 18 bases lay in between. Looked up from germline, CDR1 is MNHEY and CDR2 is SVGAGI. This CDR3 comprises 16 residues. The CDR3 nucleotides are TGTGCCAGCAGTTACGATAACCAGGGTTTCGGGGAGACCCAGTACTTC. The encoded protein is CASSYDNQGFGETQYF.

The chain couples TRBV30 to TRBJ1-5, with 9 positions matching TRBD1. The trim removed 1 base at V and 7 bases at J, leaving 2 bases unmatched. The CDR3 spans 13 residues. Germline CDR1 GTSNPN, CDR2 SVGIG (reference sequence). The CDR3 reads CAWSGDRDQPQHF. CDR3 coding DNA: TGTGCCTGGAGTGGGGACAGGGACCAGCCCCAGCATTTT.

The chain is built from TRBV7-9 and TRBJ1-2; a possible D gene is TRBD1 (5 bases). In germline, CDR1 is SEHNR, CDR2 FQNEAQ (reference sequence). The CDR3 covers 12 residues. V was cut by 5 bases and J by 5 bases, with 9 bases left in between. The CDR3 reads CASSPREYGYTF. The CDR3 nucleotides read TGTGCCAGCAGCCCCAGGGAATATGGCTACACCTTC.

The V call is TRBV27, the J call TRBJ2-3; D possibly corresponds to TRBD2 (7 bases). CDR3 length: 16 amino acids. The V gene's germline CDR1 is MNHEY and CDR2 SMNVEV (reference sequence). Between the trimmed V and J ends, which lost 5 bases and 1 base, there was a span of 16 bases. The CDR3 reads CASSRRGGLGTDTQYF. The CDR3 DNA reads TGTGCCAGCAGTCGTAGGGGGGGGCTTGGCACAGATACGCAGTATTTT.

As regards this clone: Other DNA sequences in the sample encode the same CDR3. The chain uses TRBV12-3 or TRBV12-4 and TRBJ2-3; D gene unclear. Trimming stripped 1 base from V and 2 bases from J, with 4 bases between. This CDR3 has 13 residues. The CDR3 loop reads CASSLVATDTQYF. The CDR3 DNA is TGTGCCAGCAGTTTAGTAGCCACAGATACGCAGTATTTT.

The chain has TRBV7-9 and TRBJ2-3; 7 bases are a match to TRBD1. The V gene's germline CDR1 is SEHNR and CDR2 FQNEAQ (reference sequence). The CDR3 runs 17 residues. V shed 2 bases and J 2 bases; nucleotides not matched to a gene: 10. CDR3 sequence: CASSLSQGTVNTDTQYF. CDR3 DNA: TGTGCCAGCAGCTTAAGTCAGGGGACAGTGAACACAGATACGCAGTATTTT.

The rearrangement joins TRBV2 to TRBJ2-1; 11 nucleotides line up with TRBD2. Trimming took 11 bases from V and 10 from J; bases not matched to a gene: 13. CDR1 and CDR2 from the germline V gene are SNHLY and FYNNEI. The CDR3 loop spans 14 amino acids. The DNA for the CDR3 is TGTGCCGCCAACTACCTAGCGGGGGGTACCGAGCAGTTCTTC. Its protein is CAANYLAGGTEQFF. Full variable domain (remainder filled in from reference TRBV2 and TRBJ2-1): EPEVTQTPSHQVTQMGQEVILRCVPISNHLYFYWYRQILGQKVEFLVSFYNNEISEKSEIFDDQFSVERPDGSNFTLKIRSTKLEDSAMYFCAANYLAGGTEQFFGPGTRLTVL.

This chain connects TRBV11-2 to TRBJ2-1, with TRBD2 matching over 7 bases. This CDR3 spans 14 amino acids. V lost 7 bases to trimming and J lost 8 bases; unmatched junction nucleotides: 11. Looked up from germline, CDR1 is SGHAT and CDR2 is FQNNGV. CDR3 residues: CASTRGLPQHEQFF. In nucleotides, the CDR3 is TGTGCCAGCACTAGGGGACTACCCCAGCATGAGCAGTTCTTC.

The chain carries TRBV29-1 and TRBJ1-1; no reliable D call. The V end lost 3 bases, the J end lost 4 bases, and 6 bases lay between the germline ends. Germline CDR1 and CDR2: SQVTM and ANQGSEA. The CDR3 has 11 residues. Here the CDR3 reads CSVDYFTEAFF. CDR3 nucleotide sequence: TGCAGCGTTGATTACTTCACTGAAGCTTTCTTT.

The CDR3 DNA is TGTGCTAGTGGTTTGAGGACAGGGGTGGCTGGAAACACCATATATTTT. This encodes CASGLRTGVAGNTIYF. This chain uses TRBV12-5 with TRBJ1-3; 9 nucleotides match TRBD1. The CDR3 has 16 amino acids. J lost 2 bases, V lost 2 bases, and 4 bases had no gene match. CDR1 is LGHNT and CDR2 is FRNRAP in the germline V gene.

CDR3 loop: CASSLGTIQPQHF. The CDR3 coding sequence is TGTGCCAGCAGTCTCGGGACAATTCAGCCCCAGCATTTT. The chain employs TRBV6-6 and TRBJ1-5; tentatively, D is TRBD1 (6 bases). Germline V lookup: CDR1 MNHNY, CDR2 SVGAGI (reference sequence). Trimming left V 5 bases short and J 6 bases short, with 11 bases between. The CDR3 runs to 13 residues.

The chain employs TRBV2 and TRBJ2-7; a possible D gene is TRBD2 (5 bases). V lost 7 bases, J lost 3 bases, and 19 bases lay in between. The CDR3 is made up of 15 amino acids. Germline V gene data show CDR1 as SNHLY and CDR2 as FYNNEI. The CDR3 nucleotides read TGTGCCAGCACCAAAATGTCGGGGTCCAACTACGAGCAGTACTTC. Its translation: CASTKMSGSNYEQYF. The variable domain in full, completed from reference TRBV2 and TRBJ2-7, reads EPEVTQTPSHQVTQMGQEVILRCVPISNHLYFYWYRQILGQKVEFLVSFYNNEISEKSEIFDDQFSVERPDGSNFTLKIRSTKLEDSAMYFCASTKMSGSNYEQYFGPGTRLTVT.

The V gene is TRBV30, the J gene TRBJ1-3; TRBD1 matches at 7 bases. The ends lost 3 bases at V and 4 bases at J; junction bases unmatched: 3. Germline CDR1 and CDR2: GTSNPN and SVGIG (reference sequence). The CDR3 length is 13 residues. CDR3 residues: CAWSSGQGNTIYF. The CDR3 bases are TGTGCCTGGAGCTCGGGACAGGGAAACACCATATATTTT.

The chain is built from TRBV10-3 and TRBJ2-3, with D tentatively TRBD1 (5 bases). The CDR3 covers 15 residues. Looked up from germline, CDR1 is ENHRY and CDR2 is SYGVKD. Trimming stripped 6 bases from V and 2 bases from J, with 15 bases between. The CDR3 spells CAIRRQLTFTDTQYF. Written as DNA, the CDR3 is TGTGCCATCAGGCGACAGCTTACCTTCACAGATACGCAGTATTTT.

The chain employs TRBV11-2 and TRBJ1-5, with no clear D. V was trimmed by 0 bases and J by 1 base, leaving 7 bases between them. CDR3 size: 15 residues. Germline values: CDR1 SGHAT, CDR2 FQNNGV. CDR3 nucleotides: TGTGCCAGCAGCTTAGATCAGGCCAGCAATCAGCCCCAGCATTTT. It codes for CASSLDQASNQPQHF.

The gene calls are TRBV7-6 and TRBJ2-3, with D perhaps matching TRBD1 (5 bases). V lost 0 bases, J lost 7 bases, and 20 bases lay in between. This CDR3 has 17 amino acids. CDR1 is SGHVS, CDR2 FNYEAQ, per germline. CDR3 residues: CASSLAVDTGLKNTQYF. The DNA of the CDR3 is TGTGCCAGCAGCTTAGCGGTTGACACAGGCCTTAAAAATACGCAGTATTTT.

The gene calls are TRBV4-1 and TRBJ2-5, with 9 bases lining up with TRBD2. With V trimmed by 2 bases and J by 4 bases, 11 bases remained unmatched. CDR3 length: 17 residues. Germline values: CDR1 MGHRA, CDR2 YSYEKL. CDR3 sequence (DNA): TGCGCCAGCAGCCAACTCCCCCCGCGGGGGGGCCTAGAGACCCAGTACTTC. This encodes CASSQLPPRGGLETQYF.

V and J are TRBV2 and TRBJ2-5, with TRBD2 identical over 7 bases. Germline CDR1 is SNHLY and CDR2 is FYNNEI. V trimming: 4 bases; J trimming: 2 bases; junction bases outside the gene matches: 1. The CDR3 has 13 amino acids. Here the CDR3 DNA reads TGTGCCAGCAGTGTGGGGGGGCAAGAGACCCAGTACTTC. Protein product: CASSVGGQETQYF.

V is TRBV3-1 (or the pseudogene TRBV3-2) and J is TRBJ1-3; possibly TRBD1 for D (5 bases). This CDR3 spans 14 amino acids. V lost 1 base and J lost 9, with 13 bases in between. CDR1 is LGHDT, CDR2 YNNKEL, per germline (reference sequence). This CDR3 is CASSQGTTGGTIYF. CDR3 DNA: TGTGCCAGCAGCCAAGGGACAACCGGTGGCACCATATATTTT.